This T cell receptor beta chain was identified in a study of immune evolution from preneoplasia to lung adenocarcinoma. The germline CDR1 and CDR2 sequences are LGHNA and YSLEER. The CDR3 extends over 16 amino acids. Trimming took 0 bases from V and 4 from J, leaving 10 bases between them. Data came from immunoSEQ multiplex PCR; TCRdb stores just in-frame clones and leaves some out. This sample has some 4,200 clones, with around 80% found just once. This sequence joins TRBV4-3 and TRBJ2-6; possibly TRBD1 for D (5 bases). The specimen was FFPE minimally invasive lung adenocarcinoma tissue. This TCR was sampled from a person aged 50-75 years with lung adenocarcinoma. CDR3 in amino acids: CASSQDLGAGANVLTF. CDR3 bases: TGCGCCAGCAGCCAAGATTTAGGGGCCGGGGCCAACGTCCTGACTTTC.